What follows is one T cell receptor beta chain and its context. Its antigen is unknown. This entry is derived from a study of early T cells in non-severe SARS-CoV-2 infection. Study-wide background: Sequencing was performed on bulk RNA from unsorted whole blood, leaving chains unpaired.

Findings and limits, study-wide: Matching with VDJdb favored anti-spike CD8 responses (missing private and CD4 specificities).

Individually, cDNA molecules had unique molecular identifiers attached to them. Via MiXCR, TCRdb re-called the 5' RACE reads, giving one row per CDR3 protein. The sample carries approximately 81,000 distinct CDR3 sequences, over 13% recorded once. The germline V and J ends were trimmed by 5 bases and 2 bases, with 15 bases remaining between them. The CDR3 extends over 15 amino acids. Germline V CDR1 and CDR2: SEHNR, FQNEAQ (reference sequence). The chain links TRBV7-9 to TRBJ1-1, with D unresolved. The specimen sequenced was whole blood. This receptor was taken from an adult who was a healthcare worker with PCR-confirmed SARS-CoV-2 infection or an uninfected control (not recorded which). The CDR3 is CASSPPAPINTEAFF. For the CDR3, the DNA is TGTGCCAGCAGCCCACCAGCACCGATCAACACTGAAGCTTTCTTT. The variable domain in full, with the rest retrieved from reference TRBV7-9 and TRBJ1-1, is DTGVSQNPRHKITKRGQNVTFRCDPISEHNRLYWYRQTLGQGPEFLTYFQNEAQLEKSRLLSDRFSAERPKGSFSTLEIQRTEQGDSAMYLCASSPPAPINTEAFFGQGTRLTVV.